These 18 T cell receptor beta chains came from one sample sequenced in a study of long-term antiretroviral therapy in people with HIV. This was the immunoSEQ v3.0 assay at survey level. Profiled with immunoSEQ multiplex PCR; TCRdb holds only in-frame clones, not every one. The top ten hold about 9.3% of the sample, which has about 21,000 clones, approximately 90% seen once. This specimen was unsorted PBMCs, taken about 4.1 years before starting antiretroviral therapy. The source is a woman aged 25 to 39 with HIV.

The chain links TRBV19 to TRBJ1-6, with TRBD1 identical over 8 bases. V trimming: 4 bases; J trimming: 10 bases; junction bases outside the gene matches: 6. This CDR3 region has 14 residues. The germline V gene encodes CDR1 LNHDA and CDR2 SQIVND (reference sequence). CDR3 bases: TGTGCCAGTAGTAAGACAGGGGCTGACTCACCCCTCCACTTT. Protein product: CASSKTGADSPLHF.

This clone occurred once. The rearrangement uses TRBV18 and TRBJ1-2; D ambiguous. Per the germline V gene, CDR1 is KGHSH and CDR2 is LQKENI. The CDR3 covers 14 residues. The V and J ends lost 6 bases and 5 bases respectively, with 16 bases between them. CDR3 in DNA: TGTGCCAGCTCCCCCCCGGCACGGTGGTATGGCTACACCTTC. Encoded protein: CASSPPARWYGYTF.

The DNA for the CDR3 is TGTGCCAGCAGCTTGGTTGAGGGGACTCACGAGCAGTACTTC. This codes for CASSLVEGTHEQYF. The gene calls are TRBV5-6 and TRBJ2-7; possible D gene TRBD2, 6 bases. V shed 0 bases and J shed 5 bases, with 12 bases lying between them. Per germline, CDR1 SGHDT and CDR2 YYEEEE. This CDR3 is 14 amino acids long.

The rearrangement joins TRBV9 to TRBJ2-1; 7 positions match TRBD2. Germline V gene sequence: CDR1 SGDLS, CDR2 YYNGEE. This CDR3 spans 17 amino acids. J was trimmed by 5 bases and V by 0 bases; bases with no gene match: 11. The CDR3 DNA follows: TGTGCCAGCAGCGTAGGTCTGGGGGAGGGAGGGAACAATGAGCAGTTCTTC. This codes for CASSVGLGEGGNNEQFF.

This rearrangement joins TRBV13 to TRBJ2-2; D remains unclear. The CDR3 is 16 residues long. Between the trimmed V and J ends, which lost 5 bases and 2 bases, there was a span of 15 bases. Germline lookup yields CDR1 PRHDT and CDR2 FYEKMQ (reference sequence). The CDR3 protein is CASSRARRANTGELFF. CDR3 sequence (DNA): TGTGCCAGCAGCCGTGCGCGGAGAGCCAACACCGGGGAGCTGTTTTTT.

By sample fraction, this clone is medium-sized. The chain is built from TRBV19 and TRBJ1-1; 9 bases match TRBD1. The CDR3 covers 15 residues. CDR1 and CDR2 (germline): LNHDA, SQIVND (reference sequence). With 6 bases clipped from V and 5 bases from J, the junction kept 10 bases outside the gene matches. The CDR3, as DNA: TGTGCCAGTAGCCCGGGACAGGGATTCAGTACTGAAGCTTTCTTT. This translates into CASSPGQGFSTEAFF.

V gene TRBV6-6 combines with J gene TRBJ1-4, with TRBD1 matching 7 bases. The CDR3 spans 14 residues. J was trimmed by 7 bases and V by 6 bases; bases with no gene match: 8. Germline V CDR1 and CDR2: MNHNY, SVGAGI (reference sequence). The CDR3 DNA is TGTGCCAGCAGCTTGGAGGGGGCGGGTGAAAAACTGTTTTTT. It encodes CASSLEGAGEKLFF.

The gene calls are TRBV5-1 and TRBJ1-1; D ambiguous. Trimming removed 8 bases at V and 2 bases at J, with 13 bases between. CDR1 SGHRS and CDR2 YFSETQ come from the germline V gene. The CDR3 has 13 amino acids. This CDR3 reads CASSTTPNTEAFF. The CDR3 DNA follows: TGCGCCAGTTCGACAACTCCAAACACTGAAGCTTTCTTT.

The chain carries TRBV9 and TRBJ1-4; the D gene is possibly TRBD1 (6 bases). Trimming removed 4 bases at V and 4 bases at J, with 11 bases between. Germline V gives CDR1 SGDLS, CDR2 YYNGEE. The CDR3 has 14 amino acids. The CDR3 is CASSPGANNEKLFF. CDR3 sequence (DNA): TGTGCCAGCAGCCCGGGGGCCAATAATGAAAAACTGTTTTTT.

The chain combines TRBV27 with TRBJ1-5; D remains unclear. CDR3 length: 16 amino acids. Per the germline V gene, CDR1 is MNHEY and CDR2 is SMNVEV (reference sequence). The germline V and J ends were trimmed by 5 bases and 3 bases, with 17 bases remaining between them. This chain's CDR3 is CASSPDNTDPNQPQHF. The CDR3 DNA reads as TGTGCCAGCAGTCCTGACAACACTGACCCCAATCAGCCCCAGCATTTT.

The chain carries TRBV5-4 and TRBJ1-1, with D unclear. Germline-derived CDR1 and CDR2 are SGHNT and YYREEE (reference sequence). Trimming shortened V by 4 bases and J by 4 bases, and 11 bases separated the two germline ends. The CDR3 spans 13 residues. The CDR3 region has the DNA TGTGCCAGCAGCCCGTGGGTGGGCACTGAAGCTTTCTTT. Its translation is CASSPWVGTEAFF. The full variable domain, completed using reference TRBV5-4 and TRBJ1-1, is ETGVTQSPTHLIKTRGQQVTLRCSSQSGHNTVSWYQQALGQGPQFIFQYYREEENGRGNFPPRFSGLQFPNYSSELNVNALELDDSALYLCASSPWVGTEAFFGQGTRLTVV.

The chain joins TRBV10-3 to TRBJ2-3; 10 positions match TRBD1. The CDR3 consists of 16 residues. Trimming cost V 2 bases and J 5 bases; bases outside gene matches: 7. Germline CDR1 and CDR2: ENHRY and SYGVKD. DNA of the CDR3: TGTGCCATCAGTGAGGAGGGACAGGGGATTTTAGATACGCAGTATTTT. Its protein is CAISEEGQGILDTQYF.

CDR3 sequence reads: CAWSAGQIINTIYF. Here the CDR3 DNA reads TGTGCCTGGAGTGCAGGACAGATTATAAACACCATATATTTT. The chain employs TRBV30 and TRBJ1-3; weak D call: TRBD1 (6 bases). CDR3 length equals 14 residues. The germline V gene encodes CDR1 GTSNPN and CDR2 SVGIG (reference sequence). Between the trimmed V and J ends, which lost 1 base and 6 bases, there was a span of 13 bases.

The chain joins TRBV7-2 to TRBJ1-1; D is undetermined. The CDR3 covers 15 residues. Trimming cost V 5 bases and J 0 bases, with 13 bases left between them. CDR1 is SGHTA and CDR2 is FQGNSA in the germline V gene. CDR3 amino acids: CASSAVDLMNTEAFF. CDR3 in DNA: TGTGCCAGCAGCGCAGTGGACTTAATGAACACTGAAGCTTTCTTT.

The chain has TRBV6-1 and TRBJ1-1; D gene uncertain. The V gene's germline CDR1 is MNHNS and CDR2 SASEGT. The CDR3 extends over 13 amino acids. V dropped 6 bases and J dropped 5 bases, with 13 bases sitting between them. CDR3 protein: CASSQRGKTEAFF. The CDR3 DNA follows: TGTGCCAGCAGCCAAAGAGGAAAGACTGAAGCTTTCTTT.

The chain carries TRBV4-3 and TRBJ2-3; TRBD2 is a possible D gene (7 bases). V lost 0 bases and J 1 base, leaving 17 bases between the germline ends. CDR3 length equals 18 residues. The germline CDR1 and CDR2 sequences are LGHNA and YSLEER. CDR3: CASSQDGGASARTDTQYF. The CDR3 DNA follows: TGCGCCAGCAGCCAAGATGGGGGGGCTAGCGCCCGCACAGATACGCAGTATTTT.

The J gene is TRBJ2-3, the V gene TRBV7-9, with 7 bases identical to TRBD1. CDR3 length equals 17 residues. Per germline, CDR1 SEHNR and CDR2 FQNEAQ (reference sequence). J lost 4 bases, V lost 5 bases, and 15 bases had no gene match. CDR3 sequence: CASSPSLDRVGADTQYF. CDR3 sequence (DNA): TGTGCCAGCAGCCCCAGCCTTGACAGGGTCGGGGCAGATACGCAGTATTTT.

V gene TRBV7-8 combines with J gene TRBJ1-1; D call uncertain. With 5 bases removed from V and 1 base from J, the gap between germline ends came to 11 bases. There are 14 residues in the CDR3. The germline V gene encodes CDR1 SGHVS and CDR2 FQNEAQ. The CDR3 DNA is TGTGCCAGCAGCCGGACTAACGGGAACACTGAAGCTTTCTTT. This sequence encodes CASSRTNGNTEAFF.